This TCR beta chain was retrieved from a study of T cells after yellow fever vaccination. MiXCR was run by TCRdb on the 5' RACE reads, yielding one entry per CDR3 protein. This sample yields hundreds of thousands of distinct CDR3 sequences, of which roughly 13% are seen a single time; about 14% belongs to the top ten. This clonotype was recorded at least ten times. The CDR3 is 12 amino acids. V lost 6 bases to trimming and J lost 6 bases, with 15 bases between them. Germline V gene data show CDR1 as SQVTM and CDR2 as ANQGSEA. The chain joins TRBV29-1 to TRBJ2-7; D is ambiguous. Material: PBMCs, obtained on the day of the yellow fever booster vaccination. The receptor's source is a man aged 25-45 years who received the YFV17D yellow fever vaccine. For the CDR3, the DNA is TGCAGCGTCCAGAAAGGGTTCGTCGAGCAGTACTTC. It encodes CSVQKGFVEQYF.